A selection of T cell receptor beta chains follows, all from one sample in a study of T cells in Graves' hyperthyroidism and ophthalmopathy. TCRdb reprocessed the multiplex PCR reads with MiXCR, giving one entry per CDR3 protein. The sample carries about 640,000 distinct CDR3 sequences, about a fifth recorded once. The sample consisted of blood. The origin of the receptors is a man aged 25 to 40 with Graves' ophthalmopathy. CDR3s leave out the opening cysteine and the closing phenylalanine or tryptophan.

v_gene	j_gene	CDR3aa
TRBV19	TRBJ2-3	ASSDPGYQINTQY
TRBV7-9	TRBJ2-1	ASSFGEGRHNEQF
TRBV6-1	TRBJ2-1	ASSEEGGSWWF
TRBV20-1	TRBJ1-5	SGTGTGNQPQH
TRBV5-1	TRBJ1-4	ASRGGEATNEKLF
TRBV27	TRBJ1-2	ASSPWTGGSNYGYT
TRBV18	TRBJ2-5	ASSPRQGVIETQY
TRBV28	TRBJ2-5	ASKVSGSLQETQY
TRBV15	TRBJ1-2	ATSRGGDGYGYT
TRBV20-1	TRBJ2-2	SARLTSDYTGELF
TRBV11-2	TRBJ2-7	ASSLVGAREQY
TRBV28	TRBJ2-7	ASSPGTTPTEQY
TRBV7-8	TRBJ2-5	ASSLLGRGQETQY
TRBV27	TRBJ1-2	ASSSGRTYGYT
TRBV28	TRBJ2-6	ASSSPQTTGANVLT
TRBV12-3/TRBV12-4	TRBJ2-7	ASKGGLAGTYEQY
TRBV20-1	TRBJ1-1	SAREGHMNTEAF
TRBV18	TRBJ2-7	ASSRDTIYEQY
TRBV6-2/TRBV6-3	TRBJ1-1	ASRKQGAGTEAF
TRBV15	TRBJ2-2	ATEAPAANTGELF
TRBV3-1	TRBJ2-3	ASSQETTGSTDTQY
TRBV2	TRBJ2-3	ATSPLGGDTQY
TRBV28	TRBJ2-7	ASKGGQGNKHYEQY
TRBV29-1	TRBJ1-1	SVEVVRNTEAF
TRBV12-3/TRBV12-4	TRBJ2-5	ASSLMGIRTETQY
TRBV29-1	TRBJ2-1	SGFSGSSYNEQF
TRBV13	TRBJ1-4	ASSLKGVANEKLF
TRBV28	TRBJ2-1	ASSPTRAYNEQF
TRBV6-9	TRBJ2-7	ASSSPGLAIRSYEQY
TRBV7-9	TRBJ2-5	ASSLAAWDRGQPALY
TRBV4-1	TRBJ1-1	ASSLQKVSTEAF
TRBV12-3/TRBV12-4	TRBJ1-5	ASSLALTSNQPQH
TRBV5-5	TRBJ2-7	ASSPRTEGRHEQY
TRBV6-2/TRBV6-3	TRBJ2-6	ASSYGGGSGANVLT
TRBV27	TRBJ2-7	ASSPDNSYEQY
TRBV20-1	TRBJ1-5	SARSRDRALYSNQPQH
TRBV7-2	TRBJ1-5	ASSFKGNQPQR